This TCR beta chain stems from a study of spatial heterogeneity in lung cancer. TCRdb re-derived calls from the 5' RACE reads in MiXCR, one entry per CDR3 protein. The repertoire includes tens of thousands of distinct CDR3 sequences, 12% of them detected once, and approximately 39% sits in the top ten. This clonotype was counted between two and nine times. This CDR3 is 13 amino acids long. From germline, CDR1 is DFQATT and CDR2 SNEGSKA (reference sequence). The time point was: sample taken at primary tumor resection. The V and J genes are TRBV20-1 and TRBJ1-5, with TRBD1 matching 9 bases. This clonotype was sampled from a male donor with early-stage non-small cell lung cancer. The sample consisted of PBMCs, taken at surgery. The CDR3 protein is CAVLDRGYQPQHF. The CDR3 bases are TGCGCTGTATTGGACAGGGGTTATCAGCCCCAGCATTTT.